These 11 T cell receptor beta chains came from one sample sequenced in a study of T cell changes during pregnancy in multiple sclerosis. Here immunoSEQ multiplex PCR was the method, and the copy in TCRdb shows in-frame clones only, minus some. The sample has tens of thousands of clones; about 95% are singletons. The sample here was peripheral blood, taken in the second trimester of pregnancy. Receptors originate from a female donor with multiple sclerosis, enrolled in a pregnancy study.

This clone was detected only a few times. V and J are TRBV28 and TRBJ1-2; 9 positions agree with TRBD1. The CDR3 sequence is 15 residues long. Trimming at V came to 6 bases and at J to 6 bases, leaving 11 bases not matched to a gene. The germline CDR1 and CDR2 sequences are MDHEN and SYDVKM. CDR3: CASSTNRGRLDGYTF. The DNA for the CDR3 is TGTGCCAGCAGCACTAACAGGGGGCGCTTGGATGGCTACACCTTC.

The CDR3 protein is CASSLQGAGTGANVLTF. The CDR3 DNA reads as TGTGCCAGCAGTTTACAGGGGGCTGGAACTGGGGCCAACGTCCTGACTTTC. This rearrangement joins TRBV27 to TRBJ2-6; TRBD1 agrees at 8 bases. V dropped 2 bases and J dropped 2; count of bases not matched to a gene: 5. This CDR3 spans 17 amino acids. CDR1 is MNHEY, CDR2 SMNVEV, per germline (reference sequence).

This chain links TRBV14 with TRBJ2-1, with 10 bases fitting TRBD2. With V trimmed by 1 base and J by 2 bases, 2 bases remained unmatched. The germline gives CDR1 SGHDN, CDR2 FVKESK. The CDR3 length is 16 residues. For the CDR3, the DNA is TGTGCCAGCAGCCAAGCCCTAGCGGGAGCCTACAATGAGCAGTTCTTC. Protein: CASSQALAGAYNEQFF. Full variable domain (remainder filled in from reference TRBV14 and TRBJ2-1): EAGVTQFPSHSVIEKGQTVTLRCDPISGHDNLYWYRRVMGKEIKFLLHFVKESKQDESGMPNNRFLAERTGGTYSTLKVQPAELEDSGVYFCASSQALAGAYNEQFFGPGTRLTVL.

The CDR3 region is CAGDRVQPQHF. The CDR3 region has the DNA TGTGCCGGGGACAGGGTTCAGCCCCAGCATTTT. The V gene is TRBV19, the J gene TRBJ1-5; 9 positions agree with TRBD1. Trimming cost V 11 bases and J 6 bases; bases outside gene matches: 2. CDR1 LNHDA and CDR2 SQIVND come from the germline V gene (reference sequence). This CDR3 has 11 amino acids.

V and J are TRBV19 and TRBJ2-7; D possibly corresponds to TRBD2 (5 bases). The V end was cut by 2 bases, the J end by 7 bases, with 12 bases between. Germline CDR1 and CDR2: LNHDA and SQIVND (reference sequence). The CDR3 spans 13 residues. The CDR3, as DNA: TGTGCCAGTAGTATAAGAGGAGGAGCGGAGCAGTACTTC. Translating gives CASSIRGGAEQYF.

CDR3 nucleotide sequence: TGTGCCAGCAGCCAAGATGAGGGGGCTAATCAGCCCCAGCATTTT. This codes for CASSQDEGANQPQHF. This sequence joins TRBV4-2 and TRBJ1-5; 7 bases agree with TRBD1. J gave up 4 bases and V 0 bases, and 3 bases lay outside the gene matches. The length of the CDR3 is 15 residues. Germline lookup yields CDR1 LGHNA and CDR2 YNFKEQ.

This clone turned up a few times. The chain is built from TRBV10-2 and TRBJ1-1; 7 bases map to TRBD1. There are 13 residues in the CDR3. The V and J ends lost 3 bases and 9 bases, in that order; junction bases with no gene match: 7. Germline V gene data show CDR1 as WSHSY and CDR2 as SAAADI. CDR3 loop: CASSERDRDQAFF. Here the CDR3 DNA reads TGCGCCAGCAGTGAAAGGGACAGAGATCAAGCTTTCTTT.

The chain couples TRBV29-1 to TRBJ2-1; D perhaps matches TRBD1 (6 bases). The CDR3 length is 15 residues. With 0 bases removed from V and 6 bases from J, the gap between germline ends came to 15 bases. Germline-derived CDR1 and CDR2 are SQVTM and ANQGSEA. For the CDR3, the DNA is TGCAGCGTTGAAGACTCACAGGGTTGTTGCAATGAGCAGTTCTTC. Its translation: CSVEDSQGCCNEQFF.

This chain connects TRBV27 to TRBJ2-7, with 10 bases aligning to TRBD1. There are 14 residues in the CDR3. J gave up 3 bases and V 5 bases, and 4 bases lay outside the gene matches. Germline lookup yields CDR1 MNHEY and CDR2 SMNVEV (reference sequence). CDR3 sequence reads: CASSAGTGDYEQYF. The DNA of the CDR3 is TGTGCCAGCAGTGCCGGGACAGGGGACTACGAGCAGTACTTC.

This clone was seen just once. This chain uses TRBV9 with TRBJ1-5; D is unclear. The CDR3 spans 15 residues. The ends were cut back, 2 bases at V and 4 bases at J, with 13 bases in the middle. The germline V gene has CDR1 SGDLS and CDR2 YYNGEE. CDR3 sequence: CASSVWGDRNQPQHF. DNA for the CDR3: TGTGCCAGCAGCGTCTGGGGAGATCGGAATCAGCCCCAGCATTTT.

This chain connects TRBV27 to TRBJ2-7; a weak D match, TRBD1 (8 bases). V lost 6 bases to trimming and J lost 7 bases, with 22 bases between them. Germline assignment: CDR1 MNHEY and CDR2 SMNVEV (reference sequence). This CDR3 contains 15 residues. DNA for the CDR3: TGTGCCAGCAGCCCCAGGGGGCGGGAGTCAGGGGAGCAGTACTTC. This encodes CASSPRGRESGEQYF.